Following are 28 T cell receptor beta chains from one sample sequenced in a study of T cell responses to AZD1222 COVID-19 vaccine (dated by TCRdb to the early 2020s). Library creation used the immunoSEQ multiplex PCR assay. TCRdb took this table from immuneACCESS and kept in-frame rearrangements with V and J called. Such tables lack part of the clones; where checked against another copy, unresolved V genes explain under half of the gap, and the rest is unexplained. The sample table shows approximately 140,000 clones, and about 92% are seen once. In total, the top ten clones hold approximately 3.5% of the sample. The meaning of the sample's time point label: about 28 days (+/-7) after the second vaccine dose. Sequences were derived from peripheral blood, sampled 28 days after the second AZD1222 dose. These TCRs come from an adult who received the AZD1222 COVID-19 vaccine.

The rearrangement uses TRBV6-1 and TRBJ2-5; tentative D call: TRBD1 (5 bases). The CDR3 length is 14 residues. V dropped 2 bases and J dropped 4 bases, with 11 bases sitting between them. From germline, CDR1 is MNHNS and CDR2 SASEGT. The chain's CDR3 is CASSEIDSRETQYF. CDR3 nucleotides: TGTGCCAGCAGTGAAATCGACAGCAGAGAGACCCAGTACTTC.

The DNA for the CDR3 is TGTGCCAGTAGTATAGGAAAGGGAGGGGATGGCTACGAGCAGTACTTC. Translated: CASSIGKGGDGYEQYF. The chain employs TRBV19 and TRBJ2-7; TRBD2 matches at 7 bases. This CDR3 is 16 amino acids long. The J segment lost 3 bases and the V segment lost 1 base, leaving 9 bases of the junction unmatched. Germline CDR1 reads LNHDA; CDR2 reads SQIVND (reference sequence).

This sequence joins TRBV10-3 and TRBJ2-1; 10 bases align to TRBD1. V shed 11 bases, J shed 5 bases, and the junction held 12 bases outside the gene matches. This CDR3 comprises 15 residues. Germline CDR1 reads ENHRY; CDR2 reads SYGVKD. CDR3 bases: TGTGCCTCCACACGGGGGACAGGGGAGGACAATGAGCAGTTCTTC. It translates to CASTRGTGEDNEQFF.

The rearrangement uses TRBV30 and TRBJ2-7, with TRBD2 identical over 13 bases. This CDR3 comprises 16 residues. Unmatched junction bases numbered 10, after V lost 2 bases and J lost 6 bases. Germline CDR1 is GTSNPN and CDR2 is SVGIG (reference sequence). CDR3 coding DNA: TGTGCCTGGAGTCCAAAAGGACTAGCGGGAGTTAGCGAGCAGTACTTC. Amino acids: CAWSPKGLAGVSEQYF.

The J gene is TRBJ2-7, the V gene TRBV10-2, with D maybe TRBD2 (6 bases). The CDR3 is 11 amino acids. Germline CDR1 and CDR2: WSHSY and SAAADI. V was cut by 10 bases and J by 1 base, with 8 bases left in between. CDR3 region: CATAGSYEQYF. The CDR3 bases are TGCGCCACTGCGGGATCCTACGAGCAGTACTTC.

In its sample, this clone was seen a few times. The V call is TRBV14, the J call TRBJ2-7; D perhaps matches TRBD1 (6 bases). The V and J ends lost 1 base and 3 bases respectively, with 10 bases between them. CDR1 is SGHDN and CDR2 is FVKESK in the germline V gene. The CDR3 is 14 amino acids. CDR3 amino acids: CASSQGAQGYEQYF. The CDR3 DNA follows: TGTGCCAGCAGCCAAGGTGCACAGGGCTACGAGCAGTACTTC.

V gene TRBV5-4 combines with J gene TRBJ2-5, with 9 bases matching TRBD1. CDR1 SGHNT and CDR2 YYREEE come from the germline V gene (reference sequence). Germline trimming cut 5 bases from V and 4 bases from J; bases unmatched to any gene: 6. The CDR3 is 14 residues long. Here the CDR3 DNA reads TGTGCCAGCAGGACATCGACAGGGGGAGAGACCCAGTACTTC. Translating it yields CASRTSTGGETQYF.

This clone was detected a few times. V gene TRBV5-1 combines with J gene TRBJ2-2; D is possibly TRBD1 (7 bases). Trimming shortened V by 4 bases and J by 4 bases, and 14 bases separated the two germline ends. CDR3 size: 15 residues. Germline values: CDR1 SGHRS, CDR2 YFSETQ. The CDR3 loop reads CASSAGQLATGELFF. In DNA form, the CDR3 reads TGCGCCAGCAGCGCGGGACAGCTAGCCACCGGGGAGCTGTTTTTT.

The chain joins TRBV19 to TRBJ2-3; 11 bases are shared with TRBD2. CDR3 size: 19 residues. Trimming at V came to 3 bases and at J to 1 base, leaving 12 bases not matched to a gene. CDR1 LNHDA and CDR2 SQIVND come from the germline V gene (reference sequence). CDR3 sequence: CASSIPLSLLAGGTDTQYF. The CDR3 DNA is TGTGCCAGTAGTATCCCCCTCTCTCTACTAGCGGGGGGCACAGATACGCAGTATTTT.

V usage is TRBV4-3 and J usage is TRBJ1-5; D remains unclear. CDR3 length equals 16 residues. Deletions cut 0 bases from V and 0 bases from J, with 9 bases between. Per germline, CDR1 LGHNA and CDR2 YSLEER. This chain's CDR3 is CASSQDPAPSNQPQHF. CDR3 in DNA: TGCGCCAGCAGCCAAGATCCTGCCCCTAGCAATCAGCCCCAGCATTTT.

The chain uses TRBV24-1 and TRBJ2-2; 8 nucleotides align to TRBD1. CDR1 and CDR2 from the germline V gene are KGHDR and SFDVKD. The V gene end was trimmed by 4 bases and the J gene end by 1 base; junction bases not matched to a gene: 4. This CDR3 is built from 16 residues. CDR3 nucleotide sequence: TGTGCCACCAGTGACATGACAGGGGTGAACACCGGGGAGCTGTTTTTT. Protein: CATSDMTGVNTGELFF.

The rearrangement links TRBV30 to TRBJ1-5; TRBD1 might be the D (5 bases). The CDR3 runs 18 residues. V was shortened by 0 bases and J by 7 bases, with 25 bases between the two germline ends. Germline loops: CDR1 GTSNPN, CDR2 SVGIG (reference sequence). CDR3 loop: CAWSVIGVGRADIQPQHF. CDR3 coding DNA: TGTGCCTGGAGTGTCATCGGGGTGGGCAGGGCAGACATACAGCCCCAGCATTTT.

The chain couples TRBV10-3 to TRBJ1-5; D uncertain. V gave up 4 bases and J gave up 4 bases, with 8 bases separating them. Germline V gives CDR1 ENHRY, CDR2 SYGVKD. The CDR3 consists of 13 residues. This CDR3 reads CAISVEGNQPQHF. DNA of the CDR3: TGTGCCATCAGTGTAGAGGGTAATCAGCCCCAGCATTTT.

In its sample, this clone was seen once. The gene calls are TRBV12-3 or TRBV12-4 and TRBJ2-5; TRBD1 agrees at 7 bases. The ends lost 6 bases at V and 0 bases at J; junction bases unmatched: 1. The CDR3 extends over 13 amino acids. The CDR3 reads CASRQGNQETQYF. The CDR3 DNA follows: TGTGCCAGCAGACAGGGGAACCAAGAGACCCAGTACTTC.

The CDR3 sequence is CASSIRWGRGPYVNQPQHF. In DNA, the CDR3 is TGCGCCAGCAGCATAAGGTGGGGCAGGGGACCCTACGTCAATCAGCCCCAGCATTTT. This chain joins TRBV4-1 and TRBJ1-5; tentatively, D is TRBD1 (6 bases). Germline V lookup: CDR1 MGHRA, CDR2 YSYEKL. The CDR3 contains 19 residues. Trimming removed 5 bases from V and 3 bases from J, with 26 bases in between.

This chain uses TRBV6-5 with TRBJ2-7; D gene ambiguous. CDR1 is MNHEY, CDR2 SVGAGI, per germline. V was pared by 4 bases and J by 1 base, with 8 bases between. The CDR3 extends over 13 amino acids. CDR3 sequence (DNA): TGTGCCAGCAGTTCCCACATGTCCTACGAGCAGTACTTC. As protein: CASSSHMSYEQYF.

This clone turned up a few times. The rearrangement joins TRBV5-1 to TRBJ2-7; the match to TRBD1 covers 10 bases. The CDR3 extends over 16 amino acids. The J segment lost 5 bases and the V segment lost 0 bases, leaving 8 bases of the junction unmatched. CDR1 and CDR2 (germline): SGHRS, YFSETQ. This CDR3 reads CASSLAGTGVPHEQYF. The CDR3 nucleotides read TGCGCCAGCAGCTTGGCTGGGACAGGGGTTCCCCACGAGCAGTACTTC. Together with reference TRBV5-1 and TRBJ2-7, the CDR3 gives the full variable domain: KAGVTQTPRYLIKTRGQQVTLSCSPISGHRSVSWYQQTPGQGLQFLFEYFSETQRNKGNFPGRFSGRQFSNSRSEMNVSTLELGDSALYLCASSLAGTGVPHEQYFGPGTRLTVT.

This chain links TRBV3-1 (or the pseudogene TRBV3-2) with TRBJ2-2; 14 nucleotides line up with TRBD2. Germline V gene data show CDR1 as LGHDT and CDR2 as YNNKEL (reference sequence). The CDR3 is 18 residues long. The V and J ends lost 0 bases and 4 bases, in that order; junction bases with no gene match: 4. The CDR3 sequence: CASSQDGLAGGGTGELFF. CDR3 nucleotides: TGTGCCAGCAGCCAAGATGGACTAGCGGGAGGCGGCACCGGGGAGCTGTTTTTT.

The V call is TRBV12-5, the J call TRBJ1-6, with D maybe TRBD1 (6 bases). V shed 7 bases and J shed 7 bases, with 14 bases lying between them. The CDR3 is 14 amino acids. Germline CDR1 LGHNT, CDR2 FRNRAP. The CDR3 reads CASAVDSRNSPLHF. In nucleotides, the CDR3 is TGTGCTAGTGCTGTGGACAGTCGAAATTCACCCCTCCACTTT.

Only a few counts were recorded for this clone. The V and J genes are TRBV28 and TRBJ1-4; 8 positions agree with TRBD1. Per germline, CDR1 MDHEN and CDR2 SYDVKM. The CDR3 is made up of 19 amino acids. The ends lost 6 bases at V and 0 bases at J; junction bases unmatched: 15. CDR3 bases: TGTGCCAGCAGCCTTTGGGCAGGGGGCACGAATCCAACTAATGAAAAACTGTTTTTT. This codes for CASSLWAGGTNPTNEKLFF. The full variable domain, its missing parts supplied by reference TRBV28 and TRBJ1-4, is DVKVTQSSRYLVKRTGEKVFLECVQDMDHENMFWYRQDPGLGLRLIYFSYDVKMKEKGDIPEGYSVSREKKERFSLILESASTNQTSMYLCASSLWAGGTNPTNEKLFFGSGTQLSVL.

V and J are TRBV7-8 and TRBJ1-3, with 10 bases aligning to TRBD1. The V segment lost 5 bases and the J segment 2 bases; nucleotides outside the gene matches: 9. Germline CDR1 and CDR2: SGHVS and FQNEAQ. This CDR3 comprises 17 residues. The DNA of the CDR3 is TGTGCCAGCAGCCCAAACCCGGGACAGGGGCCTGGAAACACCATATATTTT. This sequence encodes CASSPNPGQGPGNTIYF.

The chain couples TRBV28 to TRBJ2-2, with D unresolved. This CDR3 contains 12 residues. Germline-derived CDR1 and CDR2 are MDHEN and SYDVKM. The V gene lost 5 bases and the J gene lost 10 bases, with 11 bases spanning the gap. The CDR3 sequence is CASSGRLKELFF. As DNA, the CDR3 is TGTGCCAGCAGTGGGCGTCTGAAGGAGCTGTTTTTT.

The chain links TRBV12-3 or TRBV12-4 to TRBJ1-3; no clear D gene. Trimming removed 8 bases from V and 3 bases from J, with 11 bases in between. The CDR3 runs 13 residues. The CDR3 protein is CASVKTDGNTIYF. In DNA, the CDR3 is TGTGCCAGCGTCAAAACAGATGGAAACACCATATATTTT.

The chain has TRBV10-3 and TRBJ2-3; D is uncertain. CDR3 length: 14 residues. Germline values: CDR1 ENHRY, CDR2 SYGVKD. V was cut by 0 bases and J by 4 bases, with 8 bases left in between. In nucleotides, the CDR3 is TGTGCCATCAGTGAGTCGAATGACGCAGATACGCAGTATTTT. Amino acid sequence: CAISESNDADTQYF.

This clone was recorded only once. The chain uses TRBV9 and TRBJ1-6; 8 bases agree with TRBD1. In germline, CDR1 is SGDLS, CDR2 YYNGEE. V was pared by 0 bases and J by 10 bases, with 3 bases of the junction left unmatched. The CDR3 has 14 residues. For the CDR3, the DNA is TGTGCCAGCAGCGTAGCGGACAGGGACTCACCCCTCCACTTT. Its protein is CASSVADRDSPLHF. Together with reference TRBV9 and TRBJ1-6, the CDR3 gives the full variable domain: DSGVTQTPKHLITATGQRVTLRCSPRSGDLSVYWYQQSLDQGLQFLIQYYNGEERAKGNILERFSAQQFPDLHSELNLSSLELGDSALYFCASSVADRDSPLHFGNGTRLTVT.

V is TRBV7-2 and J is TRBJ2-1, with 9 bases that match TRBD2. Germline V gives CDR1 SGHTA, CDR2 FQGNSA. V was pared by 6 bases and J by 6 bases, with 9 bases of the junction left unmatched. This CDR3 is built from 15 residues. The CDR3 loop is CASRAQAGGPNEQFF. CDR3 coding DNA: TGTGCCAGCAGGGCCCAAGCGGGAGGCCCCAATGAGCAGTTCTTC.

Here the CDR3 reads CASRVAGGDNIEQYF. The CDR3 bases are TGTGCCAGCAGGGTAGCGGGAGGCGATAACATCGAGCAGTACTTC. This chain connects TRBV27 to TRBJ2-7; 10 nucleotides match TRBD2. V gave up 6 bases and J gave up 6 bases; unmatched junction bases: 11. This CDR3 is 15 amino acids long. Germline V lookup: CDR1 MNHEY, CDR2 SMNVEV (reference sequence).

As concerns this clone: One junction end disagrees with the germline gene, perhaps due to a read error. This sequence joins TRBV7-7 and TRBJ2-5; 9 bases line up with TRBD1. The germline CDR1 and CDR2 sequences are SSHAT and FNYEAQ (reference sequence). The CDR3 totals 16 residues. CDR3 bases: TGTGCTAGCAGCCTATTGGTCGGGACAGGGCAAGAGACCCAGTACTTC. This gives the protein CASSLLVGTGQETQYF.